Listed below are T cell receptor beta chains from one sample, sequenced in a study of shared clonotypes between healthy human individuals. TCRdb's copy holds only in-frame clones and misses some; the assay was immunoSEQ multiplex PCR. The sample contains fewer than 3 million clones, 85% to 95% of which appear only once. What was sequenced was naive CD4+ T cells from PBMCs. These receptors all stem from a man younger than 35 in good health. Some clones in this sample may be carry-over from other donors' samples. The CDR3 runs from the conserved cysteine through the conserved F or W. A D gene is named only where the DNA matches it firmly. Rows give clone size only sometimes, using once, few, many, or a class for an expanded clone.

>NA|NA|TRBJ2-7|TRBV11-2
CASSLKTGRYEQYF
TGTGCCAGCAGCTTAAAAACGGGAAGGTACGAGCAGTACTTC
>TRBD1|NA|TRBJ2-5|TRBV5-4
CASSPLAGGGGQETQYF
TGTGCCAGCAGCCCACTGGCAGGGGGCGGTGGGCAAGAGACCCAGTACTTC
>NA|once|TRBJ2-3|TRBV20-1
CSAFWSTQYF
TGCAGTGCCTTTTGGTCTACGCAGTATTTT
>NA|NA|TRBJ2-5|TRBV18
CASSPPFWYQETQYF
TGTGCCAGCTCACCACCGTTCTGGTACCAAGAGACCCAGTACTTC
>TRBD1|NA|TRBJ2-1|TRBV15
CATSRGGQGFNEQFF
TGTGCCACCAGCAGGGGGGGACAGGGTTTCAATGAGCAGTTCTTC
>NA|NA|TRBJ2-1|TRBV19
CASSIRVQGGNEQFF
TGTGCCAGTAGTATAAGGGTTCAGGGGGGAAATGAGCAGTTCTTC
>TRBD2|NA|TRBJ2-3|TRBV28
CASQLGPGLAGFTDTQYF
TGTGCCAGCCAACTTGGACCGGGACTAGCGGGATTTACAGATACGCAGTATTTT
>NA|NA|TRBJ1-2|TRBV19
CASSPRRGTNYGYTF
TGTGCCAGTAGTCCTCGCCGGGGGACCAACTATGGCTACACCTTC
>TRBD1|NA|TRBJ1-1|TRBV13
CASRQTDRGQRNTEAFF
TGTGCCAGCAGGCAAACGGACAGGGGGCAGAGAAACACTGAAGCTTTCTTT
>NA|NA|TRBJ1-1|TRBV2
CASSGFPNTEAFF
TGTGCCAGCAGTGGCTTCCCAAACACTGAAGCTTTCTTT
>NA|NA|TRBJ2-3|TRBV9
CASSPQERQFTDTQYF
TGTGCCAGCAGCCCTCAAGAACGACAGTTCACAGATACGCAGTATTTT
>NA|NA|TRBJ1-3|TRBV28
CATTAPGIGNTIYF
TGTGCCACAACCGCCCCAGGTATTGGAAACACCATATATTTT
>NA|once|TRBJ2-5|TRBV18
CASSPRVGGETQYF
TGTGCCAGCTCACCCCGGGTAGGAGGGGAGACCCAGTACTTC
>TRBD1|few|TRBJ1-2|TRBV6-5
CASTKTGNRGGYTF
TGTGCCAGCACCAAGACCGGGAACAGGGGTGGCTACACCTTC
>NA|NA|TRBJ1-1|TRBV6-5
CASSLGPLNTEAFF
TGTGCCAGCAGTCTGGGACCCTTGAACACTGAAGCTTTCTTT
>TRBD2|NA|TRBJ2-2|TRBV27
CASSLTGTSGSKTGELFF
TGTGCCAGCAGCCTAACCGGCACTAGCGGGAGTAAGACCGGGGAGCTGTTTTTT
>NA|once|TRBJ1-1|TRBV18
CASSPPLLNTEAFF
TGTGCCAGCTCACCACCGTTACTGAACACTGAAGCTTTCTTT
>TRBD2|once|TRBJ2-7|TRBV5-5
CASSLAGDRNYEQYF
TGTGCCAGCAGCCTAGCGGGAGATCGGAACTACGAGCAGTACTTC
>TRBD2|NA|TRBJ2-4|TRBV5-8
CASSLGTSGIGNIQYF
TGTGCCAGCAGCTTGGGCACTAGCGGGATTGGAAACATTCAGTACTTC
>NA|few|TRBJ1-1|TRBV30
CAWSVGGPAGEAFF
TGTGCCTGGAGTGTCGGAGGTCCTGCTGGTGAAGCTTTCTTT
>NA|few|TRBJ1-1|TRBV5-1
CASSMRGPNTEAFF
TGCGCCAGCAGCATGAGGGGCCCGAACACTGAAGCTTTCTTT
>TRBD1|NA|TRBJ2-7|TRBV27
CASQRTGAYEQYF
TGTGCCAGCCAAAGGACAGGGGCCTACGAGCAGTACTTC
>TRBD1|NA|TRBJ1-2|TRBV5-1
CASSLVGGGDYGYTF
TGCGCCAGCAGCTTGGTTGGAGGGGGCGACTATGGCTACACCTTC
>TRBD2|once|TRBJ2-1|TRBV28
CASSLLAGGGFEQFF
TGTGCCAGCAGTTTATTAGCGGGAGGGGGTTTTGAGCAGTTCTTC
>TRBD2|NA|TRBJ2-1|TRBV7-3
CASSAKRGANEQFF
TGTGCCAGCAGCGCGAAGCGGGGGGCCAATGAGCAGTTCTTC
>TRBD2|NA|TRBJ2-5|TRBV29-1
CSVASGSLETQYF
TGCAGCGTTGCCAGCGGGAGTCTGGAGACCCAGTACTTC
>NA|NA|TRBJ2-3|TRBV10-3
CAIRLQETSTDTQYF
TGTGCCATTCGTCTTCAGGAAACTAGCACAGATACGCAGTATTTT
>NA|NA|TRBJ2-1|TRBV7-2
CASSSQGPGNEQFF
TGTGCCAGCAGCTCGCAGGGCCCGGGCAATGAGCAGTTCTTC
>NA|NA|TRBJ2-1|TRBV29-1
CSVDVRRDEQFF
TGCAGCGTTGATGTCAGGAGAGATGAGCAGTTCTTC
>TRBD1|NA|TRBJ2-7|TRBV28
CASGLTGQGSYEQYF
TGTGCCAGCGGCTTAACGGGACAGGGATCCTACGAGCAGTACTTC
>NA|NA|TRBJ2-4|TRBV30
CAWRGAPRAKNIQYF
TGTGCCTGGAGAGGTGCCCCGCGGGCCAAAAACATTCAGTACTTC
>NA|NA|TRBJ1-1|TRBV25-1
CASSSLGLTNTEAFF
TGTGCCAGCTCCTCCTTGGGACTTACGAACACTGAAGCTTTCTTT
>NA|once|TRBJ2-7|TRBV27
CASSSRHIEGFEYF
TGTGCCAGCAGTTCCCGTCACATCGAGGGGTTCGAGTACTTC
>NA|NA|TRBJ2-4|TRBV27
CASSSPKSIQYF
TGTGCCAGCAGTTCTCCCAAAAGCATTCAGTACTTC
>NA|NA|TRBJ2-7|TRBV15
CATSRDNYGSLYEQYF
TGTGCCACCAGCAGAGATAATTACGGGAGCCTCTACGAGCAGTACTTC
>NA|NA|TRBJ1-1|TRBV30
CAWSTTTGIPILNTEAFF
TGTGCCTGGAGTACAACGACAGGCATTCCCATCTTGAACACTGAAGCTTTCTTT
>NA|NA|TRBJ2-7|TRBV5-1
CASSWSLGSSYEQYF
TGCGCCAGCAGCTGGTCCCTGGGGAGCTCCTACGAGCAGTACTTC
>TRBD2|NA|TRBJ2-7|TRBV9
CASSPLAASGSYEQYF
TGTGCCAGCAGCCCCCTAGCCGCTAGCGGCTCCTACGAGCAGTACTTC
>NA|NA|TRBJ2-5|TRBV5-4
CASSPREPGETQYF
TGTGCCAGCAGCCCTCGGGAGCCGGGAGAGACCCAGTACTTC
>NA|NA|TRBJ1-2|TRBV13
CASSLGSSYYGYTF
TGTGCCAGCAGCTTAGGGTCGTCTTACTATGGCTACACCTTC
>TRBD1|NA|TRBJ1-1|TRBV18
CASSLGQGTLNTEAFF
TGTGCCAGCTCACTGGGACAGGGGACGTTGAACACTGAAGCTTTCTTT
>NA|NA|TRBJ2-1|TRBV4-1
CASSQPRTGHEQFF
TGCGCCAGCAGCCAACCTCGAACGGGGCATGAGCAGTTCTTC
>TRBD1|NA|TRBJ1-2|TRBV4-1
CASSQEEGQNYGYTF
TGCGCCAGCAGCCAAGAGGAGGGACAGAACTATGGCTACACCTTC
>NA|NA|TRBJ1-4|TRBV5-1
CASSLVPGSDEKLFF
TGCGCCAGCAGCTTGGTTCCGGGATCGGATGAAAAACTGTTTTTT
>NA|NA|TRBJ1-1|TRBV6-5
CASSLRAGEAFF
TGTGCCAGCAGCTTAAGAGCAGGTGAAGCTTTCTTT
>NA|NA|TRBJ2-5|TRBV19
CASSIGPRATQYF
TGTGCCAGTAGTATAGGCCCGCGTGCGACCCAGTACTTC
>NA|NA|TRBJ2-7|TRBV7-8
CASSLRLGRNASYEQYF
TGTGCCAGCAGCTTAAGATTGGGTAGGAACGCATCCTACGAGCAGTACTTC
>NA|few|TRBJ1-1|TRBV30
CAWATGPNTEAFF
TGTGCCTGGGCCACCGGGCCGAACACTGAAGCTTTCTTT
>TRBD2|NA|TRBJ2-7|TRBV9
CASSPRSGTAYEQYF
TGTGCCAGCAGCCCCCGAAGCGGGACTGCCTACGAGCAGTACTTC
>TRBD1|NA|TRBJ2-1|TRBV25-1
CASSDPGTGGNEQFF
TGTGCCAGCAGTGATCCTGGCACAGGGGGCAATGAGCAGTTCTTC
>TRBD1|NA|TRBJ1-1|TRBV6-1
CASSLTGEWKAFF
TGTGCCAGCAGTCTCACAGGGGAATGGAAAGCTTTCTTT
>TRBD2|NA|TRBJ2-5|TRBV19
CASRRLAGVAETQYF
TGTGCCAGTAGGCGTCTAGCGGGAGTGGCAGAGACCCAGTACTTC
>TRBD2|NA|TRBJ2-3|TRBV7-2
CASSLGSSLAGGDTQYF
TGTGCCAGCAGCTTGGGGTCTAGTCTAGCGGGAGGGGATACGCAGTATTTT
>TRBD1|NA|TRBJ2-7|TRBV5-1
CASSPGTVDSYEQYF
TGCGCCAGCAGCCCAGGGACAGTCGACTCCTACGAGCAGTACTTC
>NA|NA|TRBJ1-1|TRBV6-4
CASKKGGREAEAFF
TGTGCCAGCAAGAAGGGGGGCCGCGAGGCTGAAGCTTTCTTT
>TRBD1|NA|TRBJ1-1|TRBV27
CASSSPLRDRGMTFF
TGTGCCAGCAGTTCCCCCCTCCGGGACAGGGGTATGACTTTCTTT
>TRBD2|NA|TRBJ2-5|TRBV2
CASSAIAGYQETQYF
TGTGCCAGCAGTGCGATAGCGGGCTACCAAGAGACCCAGTACTTC
>TRBD1|NA|TRBJ1-1|TRBV5-4
CASSLRTGGDEAFF
TGTGCCAGCAGCCTTAGGACAGGGGGGGATGAAGCTTTCTTT